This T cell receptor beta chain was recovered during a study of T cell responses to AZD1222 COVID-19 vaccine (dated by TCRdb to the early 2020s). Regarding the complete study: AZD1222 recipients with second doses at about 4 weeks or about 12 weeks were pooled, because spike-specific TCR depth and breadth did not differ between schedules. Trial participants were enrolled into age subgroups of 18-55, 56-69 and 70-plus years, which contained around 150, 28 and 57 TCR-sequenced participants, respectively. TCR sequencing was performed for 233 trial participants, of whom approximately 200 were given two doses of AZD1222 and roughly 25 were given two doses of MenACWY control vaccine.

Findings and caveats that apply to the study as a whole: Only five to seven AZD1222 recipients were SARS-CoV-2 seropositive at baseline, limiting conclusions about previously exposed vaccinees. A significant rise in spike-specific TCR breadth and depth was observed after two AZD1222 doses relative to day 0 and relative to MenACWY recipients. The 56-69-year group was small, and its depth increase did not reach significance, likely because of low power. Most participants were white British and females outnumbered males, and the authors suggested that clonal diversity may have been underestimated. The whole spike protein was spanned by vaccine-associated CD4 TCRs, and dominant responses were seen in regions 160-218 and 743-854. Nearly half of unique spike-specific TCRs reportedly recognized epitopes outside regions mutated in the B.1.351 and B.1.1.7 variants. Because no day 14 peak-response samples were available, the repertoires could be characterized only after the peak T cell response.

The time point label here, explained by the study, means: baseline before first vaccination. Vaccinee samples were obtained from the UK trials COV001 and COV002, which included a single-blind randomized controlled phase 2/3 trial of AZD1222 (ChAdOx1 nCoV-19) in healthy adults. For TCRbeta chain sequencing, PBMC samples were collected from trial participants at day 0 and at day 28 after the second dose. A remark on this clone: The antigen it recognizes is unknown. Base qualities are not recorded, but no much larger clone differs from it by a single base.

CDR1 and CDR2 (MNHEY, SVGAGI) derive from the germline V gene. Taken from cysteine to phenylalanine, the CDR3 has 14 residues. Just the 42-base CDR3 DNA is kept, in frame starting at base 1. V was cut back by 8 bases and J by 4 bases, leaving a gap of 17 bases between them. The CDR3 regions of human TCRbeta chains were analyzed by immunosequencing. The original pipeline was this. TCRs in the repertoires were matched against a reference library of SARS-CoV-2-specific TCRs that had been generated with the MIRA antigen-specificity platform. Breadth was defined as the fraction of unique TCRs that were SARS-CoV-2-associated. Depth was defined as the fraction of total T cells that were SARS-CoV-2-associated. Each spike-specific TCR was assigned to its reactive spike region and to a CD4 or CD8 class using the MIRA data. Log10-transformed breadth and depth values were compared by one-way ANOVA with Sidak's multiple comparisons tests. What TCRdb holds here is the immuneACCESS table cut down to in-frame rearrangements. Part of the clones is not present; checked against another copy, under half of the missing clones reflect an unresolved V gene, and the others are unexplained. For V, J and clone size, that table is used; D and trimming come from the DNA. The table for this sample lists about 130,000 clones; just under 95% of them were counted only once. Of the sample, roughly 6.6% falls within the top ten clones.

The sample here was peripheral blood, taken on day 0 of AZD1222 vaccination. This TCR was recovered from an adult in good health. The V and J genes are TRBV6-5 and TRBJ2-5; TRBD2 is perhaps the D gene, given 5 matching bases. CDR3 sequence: CASGRTSTAETQYF. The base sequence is TGTGCCAGCGGAAGGACTTCTACGGCAGAGACCCAGTACTTC.